These T cell receptor beta chains were read from a single sample in a study of T cells in Graves' hyperthyroidism and ophthalmopathy. Using its own MiXCR run on the multiplex PCR reads, TCRdb lists one record per CDR3 protein. This sample has hundreds of thousands of distinct CDR3 sequences, with less than 15% found just once. Sequences were obtained from blood. The receptors were sampled from a woman younger than 30 with Graves' hyperthyroidism. Both conserved end residues are part of each CDR3. The D gene is left open where the match is weak. Size is omitted from some rows. Given values are once, few, many or a class for expanded clones.

>-|many|TRBJ2-1|TRBV20-1
CSARDRASDGEQFF
TGCAGTGCTAGAGATCGTGCTTCTGACGGGGAGCAGTTCTTC
>-|many|TRBJ2-3|TRBV11-1
CASSLDRTDTQYF
TGTGCCAGCAGCCTAGACCGCACAGATACGCAGTATTTT
>-|-|TRBJ1-2|TRBV10-3
CAISEEGRGYGYTF
TGTGCCATCAGTGAGGAGGGGCGAGGCTATGGCTACACCTTC
>TRBD1|few|TRBJ2-2|TRBV5-1
CASNPGQGPTSRELFF
TGCGCCAGCAACCCCGGACAGGGACCTACCAGCCGGGAGCTGTTTTTT
>-|-|TRBJ1-4|TRBV20-1
CSARAFNEKLFF
TGCAGTGCTAGAGCATTTAATGAAAAACTGTTTTTT
>-|many|TRBJ2-5|TRBV6-2/TRBV6-3
CASSYGLIGGQETQYF
TGTGCCAGCAGTTATGGGTTGATTGGAGGGCAAGAGACCCAGTACTTC
>-|many|TRBJ1-2|TRBV5-1
CASRGRDALAF
TGCGCCAGCCGGGGAAGGGACGCTTTGGCCTTC
>-|many|TRBJ1-2|TRBV6-1
CASGSRRRIYGWGYTF
TGTGCCAGCGGGTCCCGAAGGAGAATCTATGGCTGGGGCTACACCTTC
>-|-|TRBJ1-1|TRBV19
CASSIDLGRSTEAFF
TGTGCCAGTAGTATAGACCTGGGGAGGAGCACTGAAGCTTTCTTT
>-|many|TRBJ1-4|TRBV12-3/TRBV12-4
CASSIQRGDEKLFF
TGTGCCAGCAGTATACAACGGGGGGATGAAAAACTGTTTTTT
>-|-|TRBJ1-4|TRBV10-3
CAISGASNEKLFF
TGTGCCATCAGTGGGGCATCTAATGAAAAACTGTTTTTT
>-|-|TRBJ1-2|TRBV5-8
CASSLGRQGTIQNTF
TGTGCCAGCAGCTTGGGTCGTCAGGGCACGATTCAGAACACCTTC
>-|many|TRBJ1-1|TRBV2
CASRADRNTEAFF
TGTGCCAGCAGAGCCGACAGGAACACTGAAGCTTTCTTT
>-|few|TRBJ2-7|TRBV19
CASSIAGNTFYEQYF
TGTGCCAGTAGTATAGCAGGAAATACCTTCTACGAGCAGTACTTC
>TRBD2|many|TRBJ2-3|TRBV28
CASSLPSGLTDTQYF
TGTGCCAGCAGTTTGCCTAGCGGTCTCACAGATACGCAGTATTTT
>-|many|TRBJ1-1|TRBV27
CASSLYPGTEAFF
TGTGCCAGCAGTTTATACCCTGGCACTGAAGCTTTCTTT
>-|-|TRBJ1-2|TRBV6-1
CATYMGGYGYTF
TGTGCCACCTATATGGGGGGCTATGGCTACACCTTC
>-|many|TRBJ2-3|TRBV6-2/TRBV6-3
CASSYSGPNTQYF
TGTGCCAGCAGTTACTCCGGACCGAATACGCAGTATTTT
>-|many|TRBJ2-7|TRBV7-2
CASSLADGSPYEQYF
TGTGCCAGCAGCTTAGCGGACGGGAGCCCCTACGAGCAGTACTTC
>-|-|TRBJ2-1|TRBV4-1
CASSQFGGNEQFF
TGCGCCAGCAGCCAATTCGGGGGCAATGAGCAGTTCTTC
>-|-|TRBJ2-1|TRBV27
CASSLSSLPLVGSVF
TGTGCCAGCAGTTTATCCTCCCTCCCACTAGTGGGGTCGGTCTTC
>-|many|TRBJ1-5|TRBV2
CASSEAGGVQPQHF
TGTGCCAGCAGTGAAGCAGGGGGGGTTCAGCCCCAGCATTTT
>-|-|TRBJ2-7|TRBV28
CASSLLGNTYEQYF
TGTGCCAGCAGTTTGTTGGGAAACACCTACGAGCAGTACTTC
>TRBD1|many|TRBJ1-1|TRBV20-1
CSARAGGPMNTEAFF
TGCAGTGCTAGAGCAGGGGGCCCTATGAACACTGAAGCTTTCTTT
>-|many|TRBJ2-7|TRBV6-1
CAVLSGAGEQYF
TGTGCCGTCCTTTCGGGGGCGGGGGAGCAGTACTTC
>-|many|TRBJ1-2|TRBV29-1
CSVKEGRDGYTF
TGCAGCGTTAAAGAGGGTCGAGATGGCTACACCTTC
>TRBD1|many|TRBJ1-1|TRBV18
CASSPNRGMNTEAFF
TGTGCCAGCTCACCCAACAGGGGCATGAACACTGAAGCTTTCTTT
>TRBD1|-|TRBJ1-1|TRBV11-2
CASSFRSQGMNTEAFF
TGTGCCAGCAGCTTCCGGTCACAGGGGATGAACACTGAAGCTTTCTTT
>-|few|TRBJ2-3|TRBV9
CASSVVGDGDTQYF
TGTGCCAGCAGCGTAGTTGGAGATGGAGATACGCAGTATTTT
>-|few|TRBJ1-2|TRBV4-1
CASSQVWGGLGYGYTF
TGCGCCAGCAGCCAAGTATGGGGGGGTTTAGGCTATGGCTACACCTTC
>-|few|TRBJ2-7|TRBV9
CASSVDPGLREQYF
TGTGCCAGCAGCGTAGACCCCGGACTCCGCGAGCAGTACTTC
>-|many|TRBJ1-2|TRBV7-2
CASSLDPGLGGYTF
TGTGCCAGCAGCTTAGATCCTGGTTTGGGTGGCTACACCTTC
>TRBD1|many|TRBJ1-5|TRBV28
CASSSPQQGGNQPQHF
TGTGCCAGCAGTTCGCCTCAACAGGGGGGCAATCAGCCCCAGCATTTT
>-|-|TRBJ2-7|TRBV18
CASSPPIQTYEQYF
TGTGCCAGCTCACCACCGATTCAGACCTACGAGCAGTACTTC
>-|-|TRBJ1-5|TRBV28
CASSFLLGRGVHQPQHF
TGTGCCAGCAGTTTCCTTTTGGGGAGGGGGGTCCATCAGCCCCAGCATTTT
>TRBD1|many|TRBJ2-7|TRBV28
CASSLPTTGPEQYF
TGTGCCAGCAGTTTACCCACGACAGGGCCCGAGCAGTACTTC
>TRBD1|many|TRBJ2-7|TRBV28
CASSPGQGWAQYF
TGTGCCAGCAGCCCGGGACAGGGGTGGGCGCAGTACTTC
>-|many|TRBJ1-5|TRBV6-1
CASSGHTPSNQPQHF
TGTGCCAGCAGTGGGCACACTCCGAGCAATCAGCCCCAGCATTTT
>-|many|TRBJ2-5|TRBV5-1
CASSSTVTQETQYF
TGCGCCAGCAGCTCAACAGTTACTCAAGAGACCCAGTACTTC
>TRBD1|many|TRBJ1-4|TRBV29-1
CSVTGADEKLFF
TGCAGCGTAACAGGGGCGGACGAAAAACTGTTTTTT
>-|many|TRBJ1-1|TRBV24-1
CATSDSTGYTEAFF
TGTGCCACCAGTGATTCAACAGGCTACACTGAAGCTTTCTTT
>TRBD2|few|TRBJ2-7|TRBV7-2
CASSLARGGDSYEQYF
TGTGCCAGCAGCTTAGCGCGGGGAGGGGACTCCTACGAGCAGTACTTC
>-|many|TRBJ1-2|TRBV30
CAWSDRVGYTF
TGTGCCTGGAGTGACAGGGTTGGCTACACCTTC
>-|many|TRBJ1-5|TRBV2
CASSESGFSNQPQHF
TGTGCCAGCAGTGAATCGGGCTTTAGCAATCAGCCCCAGCATTTT
>-|-|TRBJ1-5|TRBV9
CASTLGGGSNQPQHF
TGTGCCAGCACCCTAGGTGGGGGTAGCAATCAGCCCCAGCATTTT
>-|many|TRBJ1-2|TRBV28
CASSAGTSITYGYTF
TGTGCCAGCAGTGCTGGGACATCGATTACGTATGGCTACACCTTC
>-|many|TRBJ2-2|TRBV28
CASRMNTGELFF
TGTGCCAGTCGGATGAACACCGGGGAGCTGTTTTTT
>-|few|TRBJ1-3|TRBV11-2
CASSSTQGPLSGNTIYF
TGTGCCAGCAGCTCAACACAGGGACCTCTCTCTGGAAACACCATATATTTT
>TRBD2|-|TRBJ2-1|TRBV24-1
CATSSGAYNEQFF
TGTGCCACCAGTAGCGGGGCATACAATGAGCAGTTCTTC
>TRBD1|many|TRBJ1-5|TRBV20-1
CSAGTGNNQPQHF
TGCAGTGCTGGGACAGGCAACAATCAGCCCCAGCATTTT
>-|few|TRBJ2-3|TRBV28
CASSLRGRATDTQYF
TGTGCCAGCAGTCTACGAGGACGGGCCACAGATACGCAGTATTTT
>TRBD1|-|TRBJ1-6|TRBV11-2
CASSPLRTGVDSPLHF
TGTGCCAGCAGCCCGCTCCGGACAGGGGTTGATTCACCCCTCCACTTT
>TRBD2|many|TRBJ2-5|TRBV20-1
CSASRAGGGQETQYF
TGCAGTGCTTCAAGGGCGGGGGGGGGACAAGAGACCCAGTACTTC